A selection of T cell receptor beta chains follows, all from one sample in a study of T-cell reconstitution after alpha-beta-depleted transplantation in children. TCRdb reprocessed the PCR reads via MiXCR and lists one record per CDR3 protein. The repertoire holds 200,000 to 300,000 distinct CDR3 sequences, with 8.2% as singletons. The input for sequencing was PBMCs, mostly from graft donor cells, taken 180 days after TCRalphabeta/CD19-depleted stem cell transplant. The receptors stem from a male patient between 5 and 17 years old who had a stem cell transplant for acute lymphoblastic leukemia, so the T cells may come from the graft donor. Each CDR3 is given with its conserved first and last residue. The order of the fields is CDR3 length, V gene, clone size, J gene, D gene, CDR3 protein, CDR3 DNA. D genes are given only for firm matches. Where a row states a size, it is once, few, many or the class of an expanded clone; other rows omit it.

length: 12
V: TRBV6-6
size: .
J: TRBJ2-1
D: .
CDR3: CASSHVYNEQFF
DNA: TGTGCCAGCAGCCACGTTTACAATGAGCAGTTCTTC

length: 14
V: TRBV20-1
size: many
J: TRBJ1-2
D: .
CDR3: CSATDQQRLYGYTF
DNA: TGCAGTGCCACGGACCAACAGCGACTCTATGGCTACACCTTC

length: 13
V: TRBV7-6
size: .
J: TRBJ1-1
D: TRBD1
CDR3: CASSVRTGTEAFF
DNA: TGTGCCAGCAGTGTTCGGACAGGCACTGAAGCTTTCTTT

length: 17
V: TRBV11-1
size: many
J: TRBJ2-5
D: TRBD2
CDR3: CASSPARRLAGKETQYF
DNA: TGTGCCAGCAGCCCCGCGCGAAGACTAGCGGGGAAAGAGACCCAGTACTTC

length: 15
V: TRBV28
size: few
J: TRBJ1-5
D: .
CDR3: CASSRVEGPDQPQHF
DNA: TGTGCCAGCAGTCGCGTCGAGGGGCCTGATCAGCCCCAGCATTTT

length: 15
V: TRBV6-1
size: many
J: TRBJ2-5
D: .
CDR3: CASSQKRSGIETQYF
DNA: TGTGCCAGCAGCCAGAAGCGCTCAGGGATAGAGACCCAGTACTTC

length: 13
V: TRBV7-9
size: many
J: TRBJ1-1
D: .
CDR3: CASSPGPTAEAFF
DNA: TGTGCCAGCAGCCCGGGACCGACAGCAGAAGCTTTCTTT

length: 15
V: TRBV20-1
size: many
J: TRBJ1-6
D: .
CDR3: CSARSPTVPNSPLHF
DNA: TGCAGTGCTCGCTCCCCGACAGTCCCCAATTCACCCCTCCACTTT

length: 16
V: TRBV20-1
size: many
J: TRBJ2-2
D: TRBD2
CDR3: CSAAGASGTGTGELFF
DNA: TGCAGTGCTGCGGGGGCTAGCGGGACGGGCACCGGGGAGCTGTTTTTT

length: 15
V: TRBV15
size: many
J: TRBJ2-5
D: TRBD2
CDR3: CATGRGTRLQETQYF
DNA: TGTGCCACCGGGCGAGGGACTAGATTGCAAGAGACCCAGTACTTC

length: 10
V: TRBV29-1
size: many
J: TRBJ1-1
D: .
CDR3: CSVSNTEAFF
DNA: TGCAGCGTTTCGAACACTGAAGCTTTCTTT

length: 15
V: TRBV2
size: many
J: TRBJ2-5
D: TRBD2
CDR3: CASSDEGLAEETQYF
DNA: TGTGCCAGCAGTGATGAGGGACTAGCGGAAGAGACCCAGTACTTC

length: 14
V: TRBV6-2/TRBV6-3
size: many
J: TRBJ2-7
D: .
CDR3: CASSYPGISYEQYF
DNA: TGTGCCAGCAGTTACCCTGGGATTTCCTACGAGCAGTACTTC

length: 14
V: TRBV7-8
size: many
J: TRBJ1-5
D: .
CDR3: CASSKRTDNQPQHF
DNA: TGTGCCAGCAGCAAGAGGACAGATAATCAGCCCCAGCATTTT

length: 18
V: TRBV6-2/TRBV6-3
size: many
J: TRBJ2-3
D: TRBD2
CDR3: CASSYEAPAGGFTDTQYF
DNA: TGTGCCAGCAGTTACGAAGCGCCGGCGGGGGGGTTCACAGATACGCAGTATTTT

length: 12
V: TRBV9
size: many
J: TRBJ2-1
D: .
CDR3: CASSVGATEQFF
DNA: TGTGCCAGCAGCGTAGGAGCAACTGAGCAGTTCTTC

length: 13
V: TRBV14
size: many
J: TRBJ2-2
D: .
CDR3: CASSQAPTGELFF
DNA: TGTGCCAGCAGCCAAGCCCCAACCGGGGAGCTGTTTTTT

length: 13
V: TRBV7-9
size: many
J: TRBJ2-5
D: TRBD1
CDR3: CASSPRQGETQYF
DNA: TGTGCCAGCAGCCCCCGACAGGGGGAGACCCAGTACTTC

length: 15
V: TRBV5-1
size: many
J: TRBJ2-3
D: TRBD1
CDR3: CASSFRDRGTDTQYF
DNA: TGCGCCAGCAGCTTCCGGGACAGGGGGACAGATACGCAGTATTTT

length: 20
V: TRBV6-2/TRBV6-3
size: many
J: TRBJ2-6
D: .
CDR3: CASSYSKRTYGSSGANVLTF
DNA: TGTGCCAGCAGTTACTCGAAGCGGACGTACGGGTCCTCTGGGGCCAACGTCCTGACTTTC

length: 15
V: TRBV27
size: few
J: TRBJ1-5
D: TRBD1
CDR3: CASSSGTGLAQPQHF
DNA: TGTGCCAGCAGCTCCGGGACAGGGCTTGCTCAGCCCCAGCATTTT

length: 12
V: TRBV29-1
size: many
J: TRBJ1-1
D: .
CDR3: CSVGRGNTEAFF
DNA: TGCAGCGTTGGGAGGGGGAACACTGAAGCTTTCTTT